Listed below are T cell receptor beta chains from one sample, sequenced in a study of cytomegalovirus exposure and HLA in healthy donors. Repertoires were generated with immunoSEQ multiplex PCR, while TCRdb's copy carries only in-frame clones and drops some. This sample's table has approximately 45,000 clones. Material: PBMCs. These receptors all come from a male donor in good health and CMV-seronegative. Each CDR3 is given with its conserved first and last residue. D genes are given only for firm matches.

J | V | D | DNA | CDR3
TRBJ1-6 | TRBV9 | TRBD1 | TGTGCCAGCAGCGGTCCGGGACAGTATAATTCACCCCTCCACTTT | CASSGPGQYNSPLHF
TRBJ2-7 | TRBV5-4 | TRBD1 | TGTGCCAGCAGCTTAGGACAGGGGAGTGACTACGAGCAGTACTTC | CASSLGQGSDYEQYF
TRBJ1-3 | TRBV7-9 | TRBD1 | TGTGCCAGCAGATCAGGGGGCTCTGGAAACACCATATATTTT | CASRSGGSGNTIYF
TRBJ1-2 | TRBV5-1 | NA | TGCGCCAGCAAGATGGGCGAGGGCTACTATGGCTACACCTTC | CASKMGEGYYGYTF
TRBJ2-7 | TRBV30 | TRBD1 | TGTGCCTGGAGGTGGGACAGGGCGTCAGGGATACGGTTC | CAWRWDRASGIRF
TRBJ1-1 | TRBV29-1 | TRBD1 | TGCAGCGGGGAACCGGGACAGGGAAACACTGAAGCTTTCTTT | CSGEPGQGNTEAFF
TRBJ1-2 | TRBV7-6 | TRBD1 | TGTGCCAGCAGCCAAGGACAGGGAGATTATGGCTACACCTTC | CASSQGQGDYGYTF
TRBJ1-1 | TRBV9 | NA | TGTGCCAGCAGCGGAAGAAGCAGGGGCACTGAAGCTTTCTTT | CASSGRSRGTEAFF
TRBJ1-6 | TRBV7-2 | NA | TGTGCCAGCAGCTTAGCTGGGCAGGGTGGTTCACCCCTCCACTTT | CASSLAGQGGSPLHF
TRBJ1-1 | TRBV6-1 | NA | TGTGCCAGCAGACCCTCGGGAGGGGGCACTGAAGCTTTCTTT | CASRPSGGGTEAFF
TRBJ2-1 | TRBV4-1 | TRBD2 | TGCGCCAGCAGCCGACCGGGGGGGAATGAGCAGTTCTTC | CASSRPGGNEQFF
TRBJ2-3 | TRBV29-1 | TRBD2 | TGCAGCGTTACCGCGGGGGGGAGCACAGATACGCAGTATTTT | CSVTAGGSTDTQYF
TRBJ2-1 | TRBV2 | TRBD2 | TGTGCCAGCAGTAAACAAGCGGGGGCGGTCAATGAGCAGTTCTTC | CASSKQAGAVNEQFF
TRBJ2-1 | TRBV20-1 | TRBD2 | TGCAGTGCTGGTAGCGGGACCCCGTTCTTC | CSAGSGTPFF
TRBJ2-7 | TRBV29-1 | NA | TGCAGCGTTGAGTATACCAGGGGCTCGTACTTC | CSVEYTRGSYF
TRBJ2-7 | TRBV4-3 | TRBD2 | TGCGCCCCCAGCCAAGATCCCCAGGGAGGGTTGAAGTCCCACGAGCAGTACTTC | CAPSQDPQGGLKSHEQYF
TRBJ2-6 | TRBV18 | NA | TGTGCCAGCTCGGGCCTCTCTGGGGCCAACGTCCTGACTTTC | CASSGLSGANVLTF
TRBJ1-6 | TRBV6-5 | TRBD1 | TGTGCCAGCAGTTCTCAGGGGGCCCCAATTCACTTT | CASSSQGAPIHF
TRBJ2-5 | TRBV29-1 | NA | TGCAGCGGGGAGGTGGGGGGGCCCGGTGAGACCCAGTACTTC | CSGEVGGPGETQYF
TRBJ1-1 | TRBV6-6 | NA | TGTGCCAGCAGTTACAAAGGAGGGTCCAACACTGAAGCTTTCTTT | CASSYKGGSNTEAFF
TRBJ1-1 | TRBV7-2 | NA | TGTGCCAGCAGCTGGGGCAGAGATGAAGCTTTCTTT | CASSWGRDEAFF
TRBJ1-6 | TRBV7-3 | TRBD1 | TGTGCCAGCAGCTTAGTGGGACAGGATTCACCCCTCCACTTT | CASSLVGQDSPLHF
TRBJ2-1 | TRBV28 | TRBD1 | TGTGCCAGCAGTTACAGGGGAAGCTCCTACAATGAGCAGTTCTTC | CASSYRGSSYNEQFF
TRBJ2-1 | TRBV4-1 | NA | TGCGCCAGCAGCCAAGATCGGACAGCCTACAATGAGCAGTTCTTC | CASSQDRTAYNEQFF